Below, 10 T cell receptor beta chains from the same sample are listed, as sequenced in a study of T cells after yellow fever vaccination. From the 5' RACE reads, TCRdb called clonotypes with MiXCR, one entry per CDR3 protein. The sample carries under 400,000 distinct CDR3 sequences, approximately 12% recorded once. The starting material was CD4+ T cells sorted from PBMCs, obtained 15 days after the yellow fever booster vaccination. The receptors shown here come from a man aged 18 to 30 who received the YFV17D yellow fever vaccine.

V gene TRBV18 combines with J gene TRBJ1-2; 7 positions match TRBD1. Germline CDR1 reads KGHSH; CDR2 reads LQKENI. The junction had 7 bases not matched to a gene; V was cut back by 1 base and J by 2 bases. The CDR3 loop spans 16 amino acids. For the CDR3, the DNA is TGTGCCAGCTCACCACAGACAGGGAACCGAAACTATGGCTACACCTTC. It yields the protein CASSPQTGNRNYGYTF.

This clonotype showed up just a few times. The chain employs TRBV18 and TRBJ1-3; TRBD1 agrees at 7 bases. The ends lost 0 bases at V and 0 bases at J; junction bases unmatched: 5. The CDR3 is made up of 17 amino acids. Germline lookup yields CDR1 KGHSH and CDR2 LQKENI. The CDR3 is CASSPPGTVGSGNTIYF. The DNA of the CDR3 is TGTGCCAGCTCACCACCCGGGACAGTTGGCTCTGGAAACACCATATATTTT.

This clonotype was counted many times. The chain has TRBV7-2 and TRBJ2-5; 8 positions match TRBD1. With 4 bases clipped from V and 5 bases from J, the junction kept 24 bases outside the gene matches. The CDR3 is 20 amino acids. The germline gives CDR1 SGHTA, CDR2 FQGNSA. For the CDR3, the DNA is TGTGCCAGCAGCTCCTCCCTGCAAGCGATCCCCGGACAGGGTTCGGAGACCCAGTACTTC. It encodes CASSSSLQAIPGQGSETQYF.

The table lists this clonotype with a few counts. This chain joins TRBV29-1 and TRBJ2-7; 9 nucleotides line up with TRBD1. The CDR3 consists of 15 residues. The junction had 5 bases not matched to a gene; V was cut back by 1 base and J by 1 base. Germline CDR1 is SQVTM and CDR2 is ANQGSEA. The CDR3 DNA reads as TGCAGCGTTGAAGGGACGGACAGGGGATCCTACGAGCAGTACTTC. This codes for CSVEGTDRGSYEQYF.

The chain links TRBV28 to TRBJ2-3; maybe TRBD2 (6 bases). The length of the CDR3 is 16 residues. Germline CDR1 is MDHEN and CDR2 is SYDVKM. The V gene lost 6 bases and the J gene lost 2 bases, with 18 bases spanning the gap. The CDR3 region has the DNA TGTGCCAGCAGGCGGATTCTAGGGACTCTCACAGATACGCAGTATTTT. It translates to CASRRILGTLTDTQYF.

This clonotype was seen more than once but under ten times. This rearrangement joins TRBV2 to TRBJ2-7; D is undetermined. The CDR3 is 11 residues long. Trimming removed 7 bases from V and 2 bases from J, with 6 bases in between. The germline V gene has CDR1 SNHLY and CDR2 FYNNEI. CDR3 loop: CASTVAYEQYF. The CDR3 DNA is TGTGCCAGCACGGTGGCCTACGAGCAGTACTTC.

This clonotype was detected ten times or more. The rearrangement joins TRBV7-2 to TRBJ1-4; 7 nucleotides line up with TRBD1. CDR1 and CDR2 from the germline V gene are SGHTA and FQGNSA. V lost 5 bases and J lost 8; bases outside the gene matches: 11. This CDR3 has 15 residues. CDR3 region: CASSKGSTGVEKLFF. CDR3 bases: TGTGCCAGCAGCAAAGGATCTACAGGGGTCGAAAAACTGTTTTTT.

The rearrangement uses TRBV11-1 and TRBJ1-5; perhaps TRBD1 as D (5 bases). The CDR3 has 13 amino acids. From germline, CDR1 is SGHAT and CDR2 FQDESV (reference sequence). V was cut by 5 bases and J by 5 bases, with 10 bases left in between. The CDR3 DNA follows: TGTGCCAGCAGCGCCCAAGGGGATCAGCCCCAGCATTTT. Its protein is CASSAQGDQPQHF.

The chain couples TRBV10-3 to TRBJ1-6; 9 bases match TRBD1. V lost 4 bases and J lost 7; bases outside the gene matches: 2. From germline, CDR1 is ENHRY and CDR2 SYGVKD. CDR3 size: 14 residues. The CDR3 region has the DNA TGTGCCATCAGTGTGGGACAGGGAAATTCACCCCTCCACTTT. This sequence encodes CAISVGQGNSPLHF.

V and J are TRBV6-5 and TRBJ2-3; a weak D match, TRBD1 (5 bases). The CDR3 is made up of 13 amino acids. V was trimmed by 6 bases and J by 6 bases, leaving 13 bases between them. Germline V gene lookup returns CDR1 MNHEY and CDR2 SVGAGI. CDR3 in amino acids: CASRLGHRDTQYF. In DNA, the CDR3 is TGTGCCAGCAGACTGGGGCACCGGGATACGCAGTATTTT.